Shown below are 18 T cell receptor beta chains from a single sample sequenced in a study of CD8 T cells in ankylosing spondylitis. Findings of the study overall: Several highly homologous variants made up a TCR beta motif that seemed to typify ankylosing spondylitis blood.

MiXCR, run by TCRdb on the 5' RACE reads, gives a single entry per CDR3 protein. The data contain roughly 700,000 distinct CDR3 sequences, 15% to 20% of them singletons. Antigens for these TCRs are unknown. The material sequenced was blood, either unsorted or a sorted T cell fraction (not recorded which). These receptors were taken from a male donor with ankylosing spondylitis.

This clonotype has more than one count but fewer than ten. The rearrangement uses TRBV20-1 and TRBJ2-3; D not certain. V lost 3 bases, J lost 4 bases, and 11 bases lay in between. The CDR3 consists of 13 residues. The germline V gene encodes CDR1 DFQATT and CDR2 SNEGSKA (reference sequence). Here the CDR3 DNA reads TGCAGTGCTAGCAGGACGATGGCAGATACGCAGTATTTT. Protein: CSASRTMADTQYF.

This rearrangement joins TRBV9 to TRBJ1-1; no reliable D call. The germline CDR1 and CDR2 sequences are SGDLS and YYNGEE. The V gene lost 4 bases and the J gene lost 5 bases, with 15 bases spanning the gap. The CDR3 sequence is 14 residues long. The CDR3 region is CASSPDIGRTEAFF. As DNA, the CDR3 is TGTGCCAGCAGCCCCGACATTGGGAGGACTGAAGCTTTCTTT.

This clonotype was recorded a few times. The chain couples TRBV12-3 or TRBV12-4 to TRBJ1-1; D might be TRBD1 (6 bases). Trimming stripped 7 bases from V and 6 bases from J, with 9 bases between. The CDR3 contains 11 residues. CDR3 nucleotides: TGTGCCAGCAAAACAGGGTCTGAAGCTTTCTTT. This gives the protein CASKTGSEAFF.

V gene TRBV20-1 combines with J gene TRBJ1-5, with D perhaps matching TRBD1 (6 bases). Per the germline V gene, CDR1 is DFQATT and CDR2 is SNEGSKA (reference sequence). This CDR3 is 15 amino acids long. Trimming stripped 6 bases from V and 2 bases from J, with 17 bases between. The CDR3 DNA sequence: TGCAGTGCCCTGGATTACAGGGAGGGCAATCAGCCCCAGCATTTT. Protein sequence: CSALDYREGNQPQHF.

Many counts were recorded for this clonotype. V gene TRBV20-1 combines with J gene TRBJ2-3, with D possibly TRBD2 on 6 matching bases. Between the trimmed V and J ends, which lost 0 bases and 1 base, there was a span of 14 bases. Germline V gives CDR1 DFQATT, CDR2 SNEGSKA (reference sequence). The length of the CDR3 is 16 residues. The CDR3 is CSARDWGGARTDTQYF. The CDR3 nucleotides are TGCAGTGCTAGAGATTGGGGCGGGGCCCGCACAGATACGCAGTATTTT.

Details on this clonotype: At one of its ends the junction is not consistent with the germline gene, which may arise from a read error. The rearrangement joins TRBV29-1 to TRBJ1-1, with D maybe TRBD1 (5 bases). CDR1 is SQVTM, CDR2 ANQGSEA, per germline. This CDR3 has 12 amino acids. The CDR3 reads CRVGRVNTEAFF. The CDR3, as DNA: TGCAGAGTTGGCAGGGTGAACACTGAAGCTTTCTTT.

The rearrangement joins TRBV7-9 to TRBJ2-2; weak D call: TRBD1 (6 bases). Germline CDR1 SEHNR, CDR2 FQNEAQ (reference sequence). The CDR3 runs 15 residues. V dropped 5 bases and J dropped 4 bases, with 14 bases sitting between them. The CDR3 DNA reads TGTGCCAGCAGCCCCACTACAGGGTTCACCGGGGAGCTGTTTTTT. The encoded protein is CASSPTTGFTGELFF.

In this sample, this clonotype turned up a few times. The rearrangement joins TRBV3-1 to TRBJ2-1, with D uncertain. CDR1 LGHDT and CDR2 YNNKEL come from the germline V gene (reference sequence). CDR3 length equals 15 residues. Between the trimmed V and J ends, which lost 2 bases and 9 bases, there was a span of 17 bases. CDR3 sequence reads: CASSQSTPVGGEQFF. CDR3 DNA: TGTGCCAGCAGCCAATCGACGCCCGTCGGTGGTGAGCAGTTCTTC.

This CDR3 is CARSGQGVNGYTF. The CDR3 DNA sequence: TGTGCCCGATCGGGACAGGGCGTGAATGGCTACACCTTC. J is TRBJ1-2 and V is TRBV30; 9 bases are shared with TRBD1. CDR3 size: 13 residues. CDR1 is GTSNPN and CDR2 is SVGIG in the germline V gene (reference sequence). Losses at the gene ends were 8 bases for V and 6 bases for J; bases not matched to a gene: 10.

The chain recombines TRBV27 with TRBJ1-1; D is unclear. The CDR3 runs 15 residues. Trimming removed 4 bases from V and 6 bases from J, with 18 bases in between. Germline lookup yields CDR1 MNHEY and CDR2 SMNVEV (reference sequence). The CDR3 coding sequence is TGTGCCAGCAGTTCAGAATTGACGTCAGGCGCTGAAGCTTTCTTT. Protein product: CASSSELTSGAEAFF.

This clonotype appeared once. V gene TRBV6-6 combines with J gene TRBJ2-3, with D possibly TRBD2 on 6 matching bases. The V end was cut by 8 bases, the J end by 2 bases, with 11 bases between. The germline V gene has CDR1 MNHNY and CDR2 SVGAGI (reference sequence). The CDR3 has 13 residues. CDR3 coding DNA: TGTGCCAGCGAAGCGGGCGTCACAGATACGCAGTATTTT. Protein: CASEAGVTDTQYF.

The chain couples TRBV12-3 or TRBV12-4 to TRBJ2-3, with a weak D call TRBD1 (6 bases). This CDR3 has 15 residues. The V end lost 3 bases, the J end lost 4 bases, and 14 bases lay between the germline ends. As DNA, the CDR3 is TGTGCCAGCAGTTTCAGGGGCGGGTTCGCAGATACGCAGTATTTT. Its translation: CASSFRGGFADTQYF.

In its sample, this clonotype was seen a few times. The chain employs TRBV28 and TRBJ1-5; D is possibly TRBD1 (6 bases). V gave up 6 bases and J gave up 11 bases, with 20 bases separating them. Germline V CDR1 and CDR2: MDHEN, SYDVKM. The CDR3 is 14 amino acids. CDR3 in DNA: TGTGCCAGCAGCCCCGGACAGTTCCTCGGGTCCCAGCATTTT. Translated, it gives CASSPGQFLGSQHF.

This clonotype was recorded a few times. The rearrangement uses TRBV12-3 or TRBV12-4 and TRBJ1-5; D perhaps matches TRBD1 (6 bases). This CDR3 contains 15 residues. V was cut by 6 bases and J by 3 bases, with 15 bases left in between. In nucleotides, the CDR3 is TGTGCCAGCAGCCCCTCTTGGGGGGCCAATCAGCCCCAGCATTTT. Translating it yields CASSPSWGANQPQHF.

The rearrangement links TRBV7-3 to TRBJ2-3; 7 bases are shared with TRBD1. Germline assignment: CDR1 SGHTA and CDR2 FQGTGA. The CDR3 is 14 amino acids. The J segment lost 4 bases and the V segment lost 5 bases, leaving 6 bases of the junction unmatched. The CDR3 DNA is TGTGCCAGCAGCCCAGGACAGGATCCAGATACGCAGTATTTT. It specifies CASSPGQDPDTQYF. The variable domain in full, with the rest retrieved from reference TRBV7-3 and TRBJ2-3, is GAGVSQTPSNKVTEKGKYVELRCDPISGHTALYWYRQSLGQGPEFLIYFQGTGAADDSGLPNDRFFAVRPEGSVSTLKIQRTERGDSAVYLCASSPGQDPDTQYFGPGTRLTVL.

The V gene is TRBV27, the J gene TRBJ2-2; D gene ambiguous. V was pared by 3 bases and J by 7 bases, with 6 bases between. Germline values: CDR1 MNHEY, CDR2 SMNVEV (reference sequence). The CDR3 is 12 amino acids. The CDR3 protein is CASSFLGGELFF. Here the CDR3 DNA reads TGTGCCAGCAGTTTCCTAGGCGGGGAGCTGTTTTTT.

The gene calls are TRBV4-2 and TRBJ2-5, with D perhaps matching TRBD2 (6 bases). Trimming left V 0 bases short and J 1 base short, with 12 bases between. CDR1 is LGHNA, CDR2 YNFKEQ, per germline. CDR3 length equals 16 residues. The CDR3 is CASSQESSATQETQYF. The CDR3 DNA reads TGTGCCAGCAGCCAAGAATCTAGCGCCACCCAAGAGACCCAGTACTTC.

The CDR3 region is CASNLAGDKETQYF. The CDR3 DNA reads TGTGCCAGCAACCTAGCGGGGGATAAAGAGACCCAGTACTTC. This rearrangement joins TRBV2 to TRBJ2-5; 10 bases line up with TRBD2. Germline CDR1 and CDR2: SNHLY and FYNNEI. Trimming cost V 7 bases and J 3 bases; bases outside gene matches: 5. The CDR3 has 14 amino acids.